The clone carrying this T cell receptor (beta chain) came up many times. This specimen comes from a study of CD8 T cells in ankylosing spondylitis. TCRdb called the 5' RACE reads again in MiXCR, with one record for every CDR3 protein. The table includes 220,000 or so distinct CDR3 sequences, 10% to 13% detected once. Specimen: blood, either unsorted or a sorted T cell fraction (not recorded which). The TCR sequence derives from a male donor with ankylosing spondylitis or in good health (not recorded which).

This CDR3 is CSARPADAGNRGTEAFF. CDR3 DNA sequence: TGCAGTGCTAGACCCGCAGATGCAGGTAACAGGGGTACTGAAGCTTTCTTT. The genes are TRBV20-1 and TRBJ1-1, with 7 bases identical to TRBD1. Germline V lookup: CDR1 DFQATT, CDR2 SNEGSKA (reference sequence). The CDR3 is 17 residues long. Trimming at V came to 2 bases and at J to 5 bases, leaving 17 bases not matched to a gene.